Below, one T cell receptor beta chain is given with its context. The antigen is not known. The data were taken from a study of T cells in Graves' hyperthyroidism and ophthalmopathy. About the study: Staff took peripheral blood when the initial diagnosis was made, before any treatment began.

Study results and caveats: Onset of ophthalmopathy came a median around 7.1 months after the model predicted it. Within blood appeared most thyroid clonotypes that had expanded above 0.001.

RNA transcripts provided the source from which TCR beta CDR3 regions were amplified. The TCR CDR3 was amplified in a first-round RT-PCR using the HTBI primer set. MiXCR was run by TCRdb on the multiplex PCR reads, yielding one entry per CDR3 protein. The table shows fewer than 650,000 distinct CDR3 sequences, with approximately 14% occurring only once. The CDR3 is made up of 12 amino acids. The V gene's germline CDR1 is DFQATT and CDR2 SNEGSKA (reference sequence). Trimming removed 6 bases from V and 2 bases from J, with 10 bases in between. Absent ophthalmopathy progression within 18 months defined stable Graves' hyperthyroidism.

The genes are TRBV20-1 and TRBJ1-2; weak D call: TRBD1 (6 bases). Sequencing input: blood. The receptor's source is a middle-aged woman with Graves' hyperthyroidism. This CDR3 is CSAWGANYGYTF. DNA of the CDR3: TGCAGTGCGTGGGGGGCAAACTATGGCTACACCTTC.